The clone carrying this T cell receptor (beta chain) was counted a few times. The library came from three nested PCR rounds adapted from ARM-PCR protocols. TCRdb ran MiXCR on the multiplex PCR reads and lists one entry per CDR3 protein. Altogether 60,000 to 65,000 distinct CDR3 sequences are present, about 61% being singletons, with the ten largest covering around 29%. RNA was extracted from bulk tissue without any cell sorting. Distant lung tissue was collected more than 3 cm away from the tumor edge. These data are taken from a study of tumor and adjacent non-tumor tissue in lung cancer. The receptor was isolated from a man between 65 and 79 years old with non-small cell lung cancer. The sample taken for sequencing was distant non-tumor lung tissue.

CDR3 nucleotide sequence: TGTGCCAGCAGCCTGCTTATTAGAGCCAAAAACATTCAGTACTTC. It is translated as CASSLLIRAKNIQYF. The chain links TRBV6-5 to TRBJ2-4; D gene ambiguous. Per germline, CDR1 MNHEY and CDR2 SVGAGI. Trimming shortened V by 6 bases and J by 0 bases, and 12 bases separated the two germline ends. This CDR3 is built from 15 residues.